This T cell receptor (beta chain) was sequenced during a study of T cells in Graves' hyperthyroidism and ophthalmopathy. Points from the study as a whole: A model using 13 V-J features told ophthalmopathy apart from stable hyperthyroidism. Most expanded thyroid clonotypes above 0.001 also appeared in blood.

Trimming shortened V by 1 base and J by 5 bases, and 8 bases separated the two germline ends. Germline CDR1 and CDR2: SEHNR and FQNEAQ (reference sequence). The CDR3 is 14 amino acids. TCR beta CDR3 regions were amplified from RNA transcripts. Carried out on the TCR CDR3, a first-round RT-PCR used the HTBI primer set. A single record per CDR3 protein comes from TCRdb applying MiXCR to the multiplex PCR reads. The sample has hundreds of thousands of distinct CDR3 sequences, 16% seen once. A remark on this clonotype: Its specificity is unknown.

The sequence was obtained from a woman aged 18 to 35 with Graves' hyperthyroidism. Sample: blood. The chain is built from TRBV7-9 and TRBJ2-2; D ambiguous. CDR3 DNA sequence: TGTGCCAGCAGCTTAGTCGTGGGTACCGGGGAGCTGTTTTTT. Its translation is CASSLVVGTGELFF.